This TCR beta chain was identified in a study of tumor-infiltrating lymphocytes in primary liver carcinoma. Background on the study: With diameters of about 4 to 11 cm, tumors were stage T1-T3 N0M0. Yields of productive TCRbeta reads ranged from roughly 3.5 to 7.13 million per sample and were similar across tissue types. Regarding the study as a whole: Tumors and blood were compared for top-250-clone fraction, and tumors had the significantly higher value (p = 0.039).

Germline V gene data show CDR1 as MNHEY and CDR2 as SVGEGT. V dropped 4 bases and J dropped 6 bases, with 7 bases sitting between them. The CDR3 contains 13 residues. As regards this clonotype: Its matching antigen is unknown. This may come from a read error, since a much larger clone is one base off.

DNA and RNA were both co-extracted from 20-30 mg of bulk tissue that had not been sorted. Every patient in the cohort had a primary liver carcinoma. That carcinoma was treated by surgical resection. With a constant-region primer, TCR beta cDNA was made from approximately 500 ng of total RNA. Sequencing libraries for TCR beta derived from three nested multiplex PCR rounds that used slightly modified ARM-PCR. The two initial PCR rounds, around 10 cycles each, used TRBV1-TRBV30 forward and C-beta reverse primers. MiXCR, run by TCRdb on the multiplex PCR reads, gives a single entry per CDR3 protein. The repertoire has some 95,000 distinct CDR3 sequences, roughly 70% of them found once; the top ten carry roughly 30%.

This clonotype was sampled from a man aged 40-49 years with primary liver carcinoma and hepatitis B virus infection. This chain links TRBV6-2 or TRBV6-3 with TRBJ2-6, with D hard to call. The specimen sequenced was tumor-adjacent normal liver tissue. DNA of the CDR3: TGTGCCAGCAGTTCCCCGATGGCCAACGTCCTGACTTTC. It codes for CASSSPMANVLTF.